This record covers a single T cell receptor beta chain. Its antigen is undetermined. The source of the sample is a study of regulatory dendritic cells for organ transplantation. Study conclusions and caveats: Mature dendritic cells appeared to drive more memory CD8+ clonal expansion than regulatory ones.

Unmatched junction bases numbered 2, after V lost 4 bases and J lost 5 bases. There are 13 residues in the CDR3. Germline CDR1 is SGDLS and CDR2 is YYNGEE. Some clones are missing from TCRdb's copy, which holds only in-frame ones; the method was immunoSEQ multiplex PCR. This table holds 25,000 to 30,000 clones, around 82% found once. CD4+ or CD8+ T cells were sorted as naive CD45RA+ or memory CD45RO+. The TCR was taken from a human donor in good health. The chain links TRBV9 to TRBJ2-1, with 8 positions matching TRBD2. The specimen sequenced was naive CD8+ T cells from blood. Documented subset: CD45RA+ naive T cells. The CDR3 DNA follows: TGTGCCAGCAGCCCTAGCGGGCACAATGAGCAGTTCTTC. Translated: CASSPSGHNEQFF.